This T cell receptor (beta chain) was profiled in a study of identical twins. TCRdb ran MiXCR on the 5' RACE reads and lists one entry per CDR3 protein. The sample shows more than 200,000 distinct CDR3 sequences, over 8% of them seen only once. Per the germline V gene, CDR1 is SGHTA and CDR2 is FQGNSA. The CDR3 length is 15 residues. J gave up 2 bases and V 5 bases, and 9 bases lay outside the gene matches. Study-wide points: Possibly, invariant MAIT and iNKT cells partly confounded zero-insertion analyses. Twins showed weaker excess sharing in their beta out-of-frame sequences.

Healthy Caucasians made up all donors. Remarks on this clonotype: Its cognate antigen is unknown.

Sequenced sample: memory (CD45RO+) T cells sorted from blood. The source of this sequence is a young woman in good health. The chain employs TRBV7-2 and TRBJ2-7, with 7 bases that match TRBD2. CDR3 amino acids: CASSKWTSNAYEQYF. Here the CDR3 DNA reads TGTGCCAGCAGCAAATGGACTAGTAACGCCTACGAGCAGTACTTC.